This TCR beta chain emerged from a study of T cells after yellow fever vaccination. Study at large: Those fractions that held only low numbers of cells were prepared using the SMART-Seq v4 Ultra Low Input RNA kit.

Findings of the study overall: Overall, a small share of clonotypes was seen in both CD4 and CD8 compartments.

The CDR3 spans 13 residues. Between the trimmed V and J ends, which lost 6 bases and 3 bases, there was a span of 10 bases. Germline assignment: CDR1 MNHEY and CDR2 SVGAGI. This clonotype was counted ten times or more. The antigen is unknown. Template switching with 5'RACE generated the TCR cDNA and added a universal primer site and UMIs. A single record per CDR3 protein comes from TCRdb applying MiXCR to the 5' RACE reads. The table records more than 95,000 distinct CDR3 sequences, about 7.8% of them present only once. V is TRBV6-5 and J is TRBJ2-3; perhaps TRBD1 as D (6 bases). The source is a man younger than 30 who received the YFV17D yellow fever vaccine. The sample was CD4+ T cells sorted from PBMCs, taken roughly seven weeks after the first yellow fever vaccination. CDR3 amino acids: CASRGHTTDTQYF. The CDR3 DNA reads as TGTGCCAGCAGGGGACATACTACAGATACGCAGTATTTT.